The 15 T cell receptor beta chains in this list originate from one sample, sequenced in a study of T cell responses to AZD1222 COVID-19 vaccine. Libraries were prepared by immunoSEQ multiplex PCR; TCRdb keeps only in-frame clonotypes and omits some of them. The sample has 140,000 or so clones, 80% to 95% seen once. The sequencing here drew on peripheral blood, taken on day 0 of AZD1222 vaccination. Receptors originate from an adult in good health.

V and J are TRBV6-5 and TRBJ2-5, with 12 bases that match TRBD1. This CDR3 contains 15 residues. V was clipped by 7 bases and J by 5 bases; unmatched bases: 8. Germline V gene sequence: CDR1 MNHEY, CDR2 SVGAGI. CDR3 sequence: CASKSGTGGWETQYF. The CDR3 bases are TGTGCCAGCAAGTCCGGGACAGGGGGCTGGGAGACCCAGTACTTC.

The chain joins TRBV19 to TRBJ2-6; 7 bases map to TRBD1. CDR1 and CDR2 from the germline V gene are LNHDA and SQIVND (reference sequence). The CDR3 extends over 17 amino acids. The trim removed 6 bases at V and 1 base at J, leaving 9 bases unmatched. The DNA of the CDR3 is TGTGCCAGTAGCTCTACAGGGGTCCTATCTGGGGCCAACGTCCTGACTTTC. This codes for CASSSTGVLSGANVLTF.

V is TRBV5-1 and J is TRBJ1-1; D is ambiguous. Germline CDR1 and CDR2: SGHRS and YFSETQ. CDR3 length: 13 amino acids. V was shortened by 0 bases and J by 9 bases, with 12 bases between the two germline ends. CDR3 protein: CASSLDVQRQAFF. The CDR3 nucleotides read TGCGCCAGCAGCTTGGACGTACAGCGTCAAGCTTTCTTT.

The chain has TRBV18 and TRBJ2-5; TRBD1 might be the D (5 bases). The germline CDR1 and CDR2 sequences are KGHSH and LQKENI. The CDR3 consists of 15 residues. The V gene lost 3 bases and the J gene lost 7 bases, with 18 bases spanning the gap. For the CDR3, the DNA is TGTGCCAGCTCACCCCGAGCCCAGCCTACAGGGACCCAGTACTTC. This translates into CASSPRAQPTGTQYF.

This sequence joins TRBV3-1 (or the pseudogene TRBV3-2) and TRBJ2-7; possibly TRBD2 for D (6 bases). The CDR3 totals 13 residues. Between the trimmed V and J ends, which lost 1 base and 7 bases, there was a span of 11 bases. Germline assignment: CDR1 LGHDT and CDR2 YNNKEL (reference sequence). The CDR3 reads CASSQAYGGEQYF. The CDR3 DNA follows: TGTGCCAGCAGCCAAGCCTATGGGGGGGAGCAGTACTTC.

The chain is built from TRBV5-1 and TRBJ2-5, with D hard to call. The V gene lost 2 bases and the J gene lost 1 base, with 6 bases spanning the gap. The CDR3 loop spans 13 amino acids. Per germline, CDR1 SGHRS and CDR2 YFSETQ. CDR3 DNA sequence: TGCGCCAGCAGCTTTAGGGTCCAAGAGACCCAGTACTTC. Amino acid sequence: CASSFRVQETQYF.

This chain connects TRBV15 to TRBJ1-4, with TRBD1 as a possible D gene (5 bases). Germline V gives CDR1 LNHNV, CDR2 YYDKDF (reference sequence). The CDR3 consists of 16 residues. The V end was cut by 2 bases, the J end by 8 bases, with 18 bases between. The CDR3, as DNA: TGTGCCACCAGCAGAACCCGGAGGGAGCAGGGCGAAAAACTGTTTTTT. Its protein product is CATSRTRREQGEKLFF.

The chain employs TRBV7-9 and TRBJ1-6; D possibly corresponds to TRBD1 (5 bases). The germline V gene encodes CDR1 SEHNR and CDR2 FQNEAQ (reference sequence). The V end was cut by 7 bases, the J end by 7 bases, with 8 bases between. The length of the CDR3 is 12 residues. The CDR3 loop is CASTGRNSPLHF. CDR3 DNA: TGTGCCAGCACAGGGAGGAATTCACCCCTCCACTTT.

The V and J genes are TRBV5-1 and TRBJ2-6; D uncertain. V lost 1 base and J 2 bases, leaving 7 bases between the germline ends. Germline CDR1 and CDR2: SGHRS and YFSETQ. This CDR3 has 15 residues. CDR3 sequence: CASSLFETGANVLTF. The CDR3 DNA sequence: TGCGCCAGCAGCTTGTTCGAAACTGGGGCCAACGTCCTGACTTTC.

The V and J genes are TRBV2 and TRBJ2-4; D is perhaps TRBD2 (6 bases). Between the trimmed V and J ends, which lost 5 bases and 8 bases, there was a span of 16 bases. The CDR3 length is 14 residues. The V gene's germline CDR1 is SNHLY and CDR2 FYNNEI. This CDR3 is CASSSRWPGDIQYF. CDR3 nucleotides: TGTGCCAGCAGTTCCCGTTGGCCGGGGGACATTCAGTACTTC.

This clone was counted once. The chain employs TRBV30 and TRBJ1-5, with 7 nucleotides matching TRBD1. The V gene's germline CDR1 is GTSNPN and CDR2 SVGIG (reference sequence). The CDR3 is 14 residues long. V was pared by 0 bases and J by 5 bases, with 4 bases of the junction left unmatched. CDR3 amino acids: CAWSVTRGDQPQHF. The CDR3 DNA is TGTGCCTGGAGTGTAACCAGGGGGGATCAGCCCCAGCATTTT.

V is TRBV27 and J is TRBJ2-7, with D perhaps TRBD1 (6 bases). V was pared by 2 bases and J by 0 bases, with 8 bases between. The V gene's germline CDR1 is MNHEY and CDR2 SMNVEV (reference sequence). This CDR3 has 14 residues. The CDR3 DNA reads as TGTGCCAGCAGTTTAGGACAGAGCTCCTACGAGCAGTACTTC. Residues: CASSLGQSSYEQYF.

The chain couples TRBV7-6 to TRBJ2-3, with TRBD2 identical over 13 bases. CDR3 size: 14 residues. Germline V CDR1 and CDR2: SGHVS, FNYEAQ. After removal of 5 bases from V and 9 bases from J, the junction contained 5 bases not matched to a gene. The chain's CDR3 is CASSDGLAGETQYF. The CDR3, as DNA: TGTGCCAGCAGCGACGGACTAGCGGGAGAGACGCAGTATTTT.

The rearrangement uses TRBV7-2 and TRBJ2-4; 8 bases are a match to TRBD2. The germline V gene encodes CDR1 SGHTA and CDR2 FQGNSA. The length of the CDR3 is 16 residues. V was clipped by 3 bases and J by 7 bases; unmatched bases: 11. CDR3 amino acids: CASSFSGGRIGNIQYF. CDR3 DNA: TGTGCCAGCAGCTTTTCTGGCGGGAGGATAGGGAACATTCAGTACTTC. The variable domain in full, with the rest retrieved from reference TRBV7-2 and TRBJ2-4, is GAGVSQSPSNKVTEKGKDVELRCDPISGHTALYWYRQSLGQGLEFLIYFQGNSAPDKSGLPSDRFSAERTGGSVSTLTIQRTQQEDSAVYLCASSFSGGRIGNIQYFGAGTRLSVL.

This rearrangement joins TRBV5-6 to TRBJ2-2; TRBD1 agrees at 7 bases. The germline gives CDR1 SGHDT, CDR2 YYEEEE. V trimming: 3 bases; J trimming: 5 bases; junction bases outside the gene matches: 7. The CDR3 is made up of 15 amino acids. Here the CDR3 DNA reads TGTGCCAGCAGCTACGACAGGGTAGAAACCGGGGAGCTGTTTTTT. It codes for CASSYDRVETGELFF. Variable domain in full (rest from reference TRBV5-6 and TRBJ2-2): DAGVTQSPTHLIKTRGQQVTLRCSPKSGHDTVSWYQQALGQGPQFIFQYYEEEERQRGNFPDRFSGHQFPNYSSELNVNALLLGDSALYLCASSYDRVETGELFFGEGSRLTVL.